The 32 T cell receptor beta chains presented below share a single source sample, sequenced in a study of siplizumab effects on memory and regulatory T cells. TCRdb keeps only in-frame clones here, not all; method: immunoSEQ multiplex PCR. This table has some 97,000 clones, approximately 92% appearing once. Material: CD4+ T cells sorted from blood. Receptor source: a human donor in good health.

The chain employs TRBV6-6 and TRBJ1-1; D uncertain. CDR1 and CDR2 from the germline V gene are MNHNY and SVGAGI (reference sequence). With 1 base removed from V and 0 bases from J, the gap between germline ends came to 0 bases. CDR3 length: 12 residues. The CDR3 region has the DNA TGTGCCAGCAGTTACTTGAACACTGAAGCTTTCTTT. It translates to CASSYLNTEAFF.

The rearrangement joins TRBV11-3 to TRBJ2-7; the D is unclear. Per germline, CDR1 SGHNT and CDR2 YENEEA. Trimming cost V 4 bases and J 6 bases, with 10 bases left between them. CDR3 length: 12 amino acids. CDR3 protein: CASSSLGREQYF. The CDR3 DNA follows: TGTGCCAGCAGCTCTCTCGGACGCGAGCAGTACTTC.

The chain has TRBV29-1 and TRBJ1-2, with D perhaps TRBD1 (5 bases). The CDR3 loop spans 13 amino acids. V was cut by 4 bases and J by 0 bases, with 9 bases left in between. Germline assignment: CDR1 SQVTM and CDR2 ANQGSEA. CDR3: CSVADIANYGYTF. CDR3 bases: TGCAGCGTTGCGGACATAGCTAACTATGGCTACACCTTC.

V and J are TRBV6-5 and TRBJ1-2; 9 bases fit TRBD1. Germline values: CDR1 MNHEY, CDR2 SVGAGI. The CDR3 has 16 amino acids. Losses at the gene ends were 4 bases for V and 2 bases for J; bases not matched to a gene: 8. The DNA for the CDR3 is TGTGCCAGCAGTTCAAAGAGGACAGGGGACAACTATGGCTACACCTTC. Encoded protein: CASSSKRTGDNYGYTF.

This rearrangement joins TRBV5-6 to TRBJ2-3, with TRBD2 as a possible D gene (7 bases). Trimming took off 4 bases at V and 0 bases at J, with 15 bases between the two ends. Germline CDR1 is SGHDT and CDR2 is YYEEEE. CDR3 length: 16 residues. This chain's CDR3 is CASSMLRGPSTDTQYF. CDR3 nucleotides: TGTGCCAGCAGCATGTTGCGGGGGCCAAGCACAGATACGCAGTATTTT.

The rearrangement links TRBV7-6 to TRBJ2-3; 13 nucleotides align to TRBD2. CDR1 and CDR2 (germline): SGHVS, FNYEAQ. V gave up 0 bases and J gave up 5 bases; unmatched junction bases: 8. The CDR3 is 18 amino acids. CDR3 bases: TGTGCCAGCAGCTTAGCCAGACTAGCGGGGGGCTCGATAGATACGCAGTATTTT. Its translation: CASSLARLAGGSIDTQYF. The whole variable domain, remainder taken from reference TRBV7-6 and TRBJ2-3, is GAGVSQSPRYKVTKRGQDVALRCDPISGHVSLYWYRQALGQGPEFLTYFNYEAQQDKSGLPNDRFSAERPEGSISTLTIQRTEQRDSAMYRCASSLARLAGGSIDTQYFGPGTRLTVL.

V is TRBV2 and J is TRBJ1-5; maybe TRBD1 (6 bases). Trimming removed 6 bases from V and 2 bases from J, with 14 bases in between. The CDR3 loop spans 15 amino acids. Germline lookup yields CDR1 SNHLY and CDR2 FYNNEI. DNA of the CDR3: TGTGCCAGCAGCGTGGGGGGCGCCGGCAATCAGCCCCAGCATTTT. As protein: CASSVGGAGNQPQHF.

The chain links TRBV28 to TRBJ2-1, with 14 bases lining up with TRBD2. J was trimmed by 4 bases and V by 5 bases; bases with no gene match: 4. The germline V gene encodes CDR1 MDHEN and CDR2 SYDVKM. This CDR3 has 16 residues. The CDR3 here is CASSTRLAGGYNEQFF. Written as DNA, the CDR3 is TGTGCCAGCAGTACCCGACTAGCGGGGGGGTACAATGAGCAGTTCTTC.

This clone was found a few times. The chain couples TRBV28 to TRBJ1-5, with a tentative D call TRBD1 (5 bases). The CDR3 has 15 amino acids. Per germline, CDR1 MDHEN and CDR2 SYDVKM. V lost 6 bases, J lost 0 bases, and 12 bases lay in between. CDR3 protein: CASRQPTVSNQPQHF. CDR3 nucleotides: TGTGCCAGCAGACAACCGACAGTTAGCAATCAGCCCCAGCATTTT.

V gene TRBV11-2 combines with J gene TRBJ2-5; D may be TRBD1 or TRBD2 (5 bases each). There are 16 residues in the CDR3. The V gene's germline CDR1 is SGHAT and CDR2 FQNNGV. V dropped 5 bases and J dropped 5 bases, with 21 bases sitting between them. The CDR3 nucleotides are TGTGCCAGCAGCCGGTCGGGGCGTCTCAAAGGGGAGACCCAGTACTTC. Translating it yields CASSRSGRLKGETQYF. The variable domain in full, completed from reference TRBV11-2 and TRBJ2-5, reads EAGVAQSPRYKIIEKRQSVAFWCNPISGHATLYWYQQILGQGPKLLIQFQNNGVVDDSQLPKDRFSAERLKGVDSTLKIQPAKLEDSAVYLCASSRSGRLKGETQYFGPGTRLLVL.

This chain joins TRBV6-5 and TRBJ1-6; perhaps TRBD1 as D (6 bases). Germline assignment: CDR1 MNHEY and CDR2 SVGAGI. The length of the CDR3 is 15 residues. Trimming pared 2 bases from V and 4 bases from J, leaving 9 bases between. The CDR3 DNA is TGTGCCAGCAGTTACCCGGACAGTTATAATTCACCCCTCCACTTT. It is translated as CASSYPDSYNSPLHF.

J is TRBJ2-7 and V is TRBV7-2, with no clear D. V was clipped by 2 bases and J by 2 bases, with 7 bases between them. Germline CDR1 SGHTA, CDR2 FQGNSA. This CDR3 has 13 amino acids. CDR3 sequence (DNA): TGTGCCAGCAGCTTAAAGGCGGCCTACGAGCAGTACTTC. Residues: CASSLKAAYEQYF.

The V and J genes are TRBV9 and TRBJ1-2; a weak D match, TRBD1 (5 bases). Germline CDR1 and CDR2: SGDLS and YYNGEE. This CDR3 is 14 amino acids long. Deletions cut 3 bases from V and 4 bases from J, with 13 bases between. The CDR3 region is CASSELQVSYGYTF. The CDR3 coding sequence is TGTGCCAGCAGCGAATTACAGGTCAGCTATGGCTACACCTTC.

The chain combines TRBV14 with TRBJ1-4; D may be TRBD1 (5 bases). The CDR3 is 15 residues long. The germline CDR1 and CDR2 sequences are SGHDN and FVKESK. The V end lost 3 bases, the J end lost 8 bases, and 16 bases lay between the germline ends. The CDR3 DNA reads TGTGCCAGCAGCCATGGAGGGGTCGTTTGGGAAAAACTGTTTTTT. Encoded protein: CASSHGGVVWEKLFF.

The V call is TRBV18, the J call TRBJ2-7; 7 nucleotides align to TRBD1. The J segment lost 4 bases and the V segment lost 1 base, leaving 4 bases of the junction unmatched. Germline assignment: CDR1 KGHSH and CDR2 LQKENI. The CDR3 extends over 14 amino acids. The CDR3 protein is CASSPRDSGYEQYF. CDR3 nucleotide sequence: TGTGCCAGCTCACCACGGGACAGTGGGTACGAGCAGTACTTC.

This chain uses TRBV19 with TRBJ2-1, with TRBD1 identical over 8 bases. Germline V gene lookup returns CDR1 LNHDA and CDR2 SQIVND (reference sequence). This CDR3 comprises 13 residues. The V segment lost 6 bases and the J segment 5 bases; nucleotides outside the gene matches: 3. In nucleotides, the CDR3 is TGTGCCAGTAGGAGGGACAGGAACAATGAGCAGTTCTTC. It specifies CASRRDRNNEQFF.

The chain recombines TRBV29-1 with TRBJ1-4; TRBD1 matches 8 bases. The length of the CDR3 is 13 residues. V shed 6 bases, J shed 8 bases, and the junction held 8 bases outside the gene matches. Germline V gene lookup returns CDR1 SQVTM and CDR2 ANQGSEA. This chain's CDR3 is CSVTGGVSEKLFF. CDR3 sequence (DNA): TGCAGCGTAACAGGGGGAGTCAGCGAAAAACTGTTTTTT.

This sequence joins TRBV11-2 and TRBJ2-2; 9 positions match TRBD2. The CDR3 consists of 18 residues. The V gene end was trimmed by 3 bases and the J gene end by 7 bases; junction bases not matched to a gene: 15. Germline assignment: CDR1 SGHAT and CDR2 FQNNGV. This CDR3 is CASSLFAGGHIMVGELFF. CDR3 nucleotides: TGTGCCAGCAGCTTGTTTGCGGGGGGGCATATTATGGTCGGGGAGCTGTTTTTT.

The CDR3 DNA reads TGCAGCGTTGACATGGGGGGGCTTAATTACAATGAGCAGTTCTTC. It codes for CSVDMGGLNYNEQFF. This chain joins TRBV29-1 and TRBJ2-1; TRBD2 might be the D (7 bases). CDR1 and CDR2 (germline): SQVTM, ANQGSEA. This CDR3 spans 15 amino acids. Trimming left V 3 bases short and J 4 bases short, with 16 bases between.

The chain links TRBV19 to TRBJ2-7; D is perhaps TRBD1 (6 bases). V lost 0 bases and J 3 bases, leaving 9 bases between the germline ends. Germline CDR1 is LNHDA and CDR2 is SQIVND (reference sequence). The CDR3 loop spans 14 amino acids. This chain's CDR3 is CASSIDRGHYEQYF. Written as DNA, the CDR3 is TGTGCCAGTAGTATAGATCGGGGACACTACGAGCAGTACTTC.

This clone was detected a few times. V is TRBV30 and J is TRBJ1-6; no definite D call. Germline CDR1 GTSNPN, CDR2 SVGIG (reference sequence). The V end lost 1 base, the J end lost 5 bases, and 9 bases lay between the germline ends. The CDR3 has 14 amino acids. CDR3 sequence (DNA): TGTGCCTGGAGTGCCCAGTTAGATAATTCACCCCTCCACTTT. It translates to CAWSAQLDNSPLHF.

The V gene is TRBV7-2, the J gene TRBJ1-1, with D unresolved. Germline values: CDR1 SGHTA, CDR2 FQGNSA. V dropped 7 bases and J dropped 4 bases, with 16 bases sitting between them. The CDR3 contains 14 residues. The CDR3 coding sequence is TGTGCCAGCATCCAGGACGCTGTTTCCACTGAAGCTTTCTTT. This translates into CASIQDAVSTEAFF. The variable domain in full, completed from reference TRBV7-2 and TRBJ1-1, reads GAGVSQSPSNKVTEKGKDVELRCDPISGHTALYWYRQSLGQGLEFLIYFQGNSAPDKSGLPSDRFSAERTGGSVSTLTIQRTQQEDSAVYLCASIQDAVSTEAFFGQGTRLTVV.

The CDR3 region is CASRTETYEQYF. The CDR3 DNA is TGTGCCAGCAGAACAGAGACTTACGAGCAGTACTTC. This chain connects TRBV6-6 to TRBJ2-7; D not resolved. Germline V gives CDR1 MNHNY, CDR2 SVGAGI (reference sequence). V was shortened by 6 bases and J by 4 bases, with 10 bases between the two germline ends. The CDR3 is 12 residues long.

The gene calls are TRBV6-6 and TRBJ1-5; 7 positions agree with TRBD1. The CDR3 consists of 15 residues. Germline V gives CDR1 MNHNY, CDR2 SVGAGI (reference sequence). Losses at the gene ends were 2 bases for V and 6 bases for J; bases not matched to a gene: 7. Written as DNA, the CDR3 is TGTGCCAGCAGTTACGGTGACAGGGATTTTCAGCCCCAGCATTTT. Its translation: CASSYGDRDFQPQHF.

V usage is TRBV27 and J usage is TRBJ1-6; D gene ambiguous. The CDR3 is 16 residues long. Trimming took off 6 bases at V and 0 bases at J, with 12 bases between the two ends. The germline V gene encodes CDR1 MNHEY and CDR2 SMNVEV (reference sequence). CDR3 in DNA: TGTGCCAGCAGCTTCGAGAGAAGCTCCTATAATTCACCCCTCCACTTT. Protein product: CASSFERSSYNSPLHF.

DNA of the CDR3: TGTGCCAGCAGCTTGACTAGAGTCGGGGAGCTGTTTTTT. Translation: CASSLTRVGELFF. The gene calls are TRBV7-3 and TRBJ2-2; TRBD2 might be the D (6 bases). This CDR3 has 13 amino acids. Germline V CDR1 and CDR2: SGHTA, FQGTGA. V gave up 3 bases and J gave up 7 bases, with 9 bases separating them.

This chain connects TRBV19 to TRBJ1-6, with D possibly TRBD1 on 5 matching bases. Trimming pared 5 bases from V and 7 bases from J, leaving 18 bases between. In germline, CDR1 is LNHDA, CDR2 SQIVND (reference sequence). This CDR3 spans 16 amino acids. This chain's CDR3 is CASSLPGTFQNSPLHF. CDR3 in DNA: TGTGCCAGTAGTTTACCCGGGACCTTTCAAAATTCACCCCTCCACTTT.

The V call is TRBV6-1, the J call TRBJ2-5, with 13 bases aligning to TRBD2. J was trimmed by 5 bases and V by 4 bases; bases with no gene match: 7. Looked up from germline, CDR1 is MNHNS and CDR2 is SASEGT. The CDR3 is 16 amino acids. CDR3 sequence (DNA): TGTGCCAGCAGTGTCACTAGCGGGGGGGCCGGGGAGACCCAGTACTTC. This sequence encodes CASSVTSGGAGETQYF.

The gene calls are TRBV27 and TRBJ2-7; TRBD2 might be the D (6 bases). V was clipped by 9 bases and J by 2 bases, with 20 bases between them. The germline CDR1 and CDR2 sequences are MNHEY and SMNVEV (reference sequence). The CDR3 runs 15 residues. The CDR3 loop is CASQAISGPTYEQYF. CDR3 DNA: TGTGCCAGTCAGGCAATCAGCGGGCCCACCTACGAGCAGTACTTC.

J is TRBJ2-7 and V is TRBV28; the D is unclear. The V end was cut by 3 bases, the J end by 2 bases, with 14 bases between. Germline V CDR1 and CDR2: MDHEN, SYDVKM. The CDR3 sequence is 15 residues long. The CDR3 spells CASSFGSSGTYEQYF. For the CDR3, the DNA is TGTGCCAGCAGTTTTGGCAGCTCCGGCACCTACGAGCAGTACTTC.

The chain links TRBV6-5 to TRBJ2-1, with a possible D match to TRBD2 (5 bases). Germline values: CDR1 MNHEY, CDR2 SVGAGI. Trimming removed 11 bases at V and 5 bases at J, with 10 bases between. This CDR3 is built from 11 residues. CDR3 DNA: TGTGCCTGCGGGCTAGACAATGAGCAGTTCTTC. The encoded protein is CACGLDNEQFF.

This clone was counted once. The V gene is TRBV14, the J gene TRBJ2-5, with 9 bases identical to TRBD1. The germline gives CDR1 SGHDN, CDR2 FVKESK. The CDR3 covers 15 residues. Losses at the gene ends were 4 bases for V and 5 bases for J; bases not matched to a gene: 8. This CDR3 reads CASSPDRGIKETQYF. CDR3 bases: TGTGCCAGCAGCCCCGACAGGGGGATAAAGGAGACCCAGTACTTC. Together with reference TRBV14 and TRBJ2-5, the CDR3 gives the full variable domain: EAGVTQFPSHSVIEKGQTVTLRCDPISGHDNLYWYRRVMGKEIKFLLHFVKESKQDESGMPNNRFLAERTGGTYSTLKVQPAELEDSGVYFCASSPDRGIKETQYFGPGTRLLVL.